This T cell receptor (beta chain) was observed in a study of blood T cell repertoires in COVID-19. In the study overall: Donors in the United States, Italy and Spain gave samples during acute or convalescent COVID-19. Sources were T cells, B-cell-depleted T cells, or PBMCs; the material itself was cDNA or gDNA.

This CDR3 has 16 amino acids. Germline CDR1 LGHNA, CDR2 YNFKEQ. V lost 4 bases, J lost 3 bases, and 9 bases stayed unmatched. In the source study's methods: How many nucleated cells were present was estimated from reference gene primer amplification. TCRdb's table, derived via immunoSEQ multiplex PCR, lists solely in-frame clones and lacks some. The D gene and trimming were derived from the DNA, and the V and J assignments and clone size from that table. The table lists more than 200,000 clones, more than 85% of them singletons. The TCR sequence derives from a woman between 55 and 75 years old with COVID-19, enrolled during active disease. The chain recombines TRBV4-2 with TRBJ2-5; 9 bases agree with TRBD2. Sample: peripheral blood. The CDR3, as DNA: TGTGCCAGCAGCCCCTTCGGTTCTAGCGGGGAAGAGACCCAGTACTTC. As protein: CASSPFGSSGEETQYF.